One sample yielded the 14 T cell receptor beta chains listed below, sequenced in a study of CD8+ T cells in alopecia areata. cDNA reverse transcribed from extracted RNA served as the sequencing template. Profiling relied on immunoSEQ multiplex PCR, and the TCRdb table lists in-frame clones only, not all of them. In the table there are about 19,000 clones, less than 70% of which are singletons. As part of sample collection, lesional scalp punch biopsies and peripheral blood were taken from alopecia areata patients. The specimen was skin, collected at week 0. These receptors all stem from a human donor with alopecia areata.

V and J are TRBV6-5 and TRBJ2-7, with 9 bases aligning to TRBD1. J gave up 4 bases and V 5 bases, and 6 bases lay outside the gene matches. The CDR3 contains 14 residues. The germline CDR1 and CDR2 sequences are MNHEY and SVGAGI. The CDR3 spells CASSAGQGNYEQYF. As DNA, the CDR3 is TGTGCCAGCAGTGCGGGACAGGGAAATTACGAGCAGTACTTC.

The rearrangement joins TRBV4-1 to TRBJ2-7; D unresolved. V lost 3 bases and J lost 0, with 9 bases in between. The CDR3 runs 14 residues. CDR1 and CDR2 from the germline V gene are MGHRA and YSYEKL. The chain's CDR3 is CASSHTTGSYEQYF. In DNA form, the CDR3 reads TGCGCCAGCAGCCATACGACCGGCTCCTACGAGCAGTACTTC.

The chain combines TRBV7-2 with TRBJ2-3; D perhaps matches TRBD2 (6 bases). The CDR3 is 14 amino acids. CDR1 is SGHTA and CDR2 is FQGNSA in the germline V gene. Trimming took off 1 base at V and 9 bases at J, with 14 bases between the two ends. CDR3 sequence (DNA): TGTGCCAGCAGCTTAGTACTAGCAGCCCCCACGCAGTATTTT. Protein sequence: CASSLVLAAPTQYF. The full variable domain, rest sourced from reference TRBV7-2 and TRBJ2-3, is GAGVSQSPSNKVTEKGKDVELRCDPISGHTALYWYRQSLGQGLEFLIYFQGNSAPDKSGLPSDRFSAERTGGSVSTLTIQRTQQEDSAVYLCASSLVLAAPTQYFGPGTRLTVL.

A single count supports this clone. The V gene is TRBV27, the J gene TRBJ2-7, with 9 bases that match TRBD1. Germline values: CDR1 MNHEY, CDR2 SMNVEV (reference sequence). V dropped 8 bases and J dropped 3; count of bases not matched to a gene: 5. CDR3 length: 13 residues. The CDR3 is CASARDRDYEQYF. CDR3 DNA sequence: TGTGCCAGCGCAAGGGACAGGGACTACGAGCAGTACTTC.

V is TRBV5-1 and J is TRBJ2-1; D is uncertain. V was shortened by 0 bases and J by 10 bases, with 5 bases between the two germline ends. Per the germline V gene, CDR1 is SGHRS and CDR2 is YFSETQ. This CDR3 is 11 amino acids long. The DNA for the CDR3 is TGCGCCAGCAGCTTGGAAGCGGAGCAGTTCTTC. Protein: CASSLEAEQFF.

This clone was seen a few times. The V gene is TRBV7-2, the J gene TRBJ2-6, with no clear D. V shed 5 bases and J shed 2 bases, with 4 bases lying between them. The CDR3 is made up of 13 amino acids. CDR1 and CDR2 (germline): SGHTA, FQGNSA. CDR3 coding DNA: TGTGCCAGCAGCCGGGCTGGGGCCAACGTCCTGACTTTC. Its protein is CASSRAGANVLTF.

The CDR3 loop is CASSPKETQYF. For the CDR3, the DNA is TGTGCCAGCAGCCCAAAAGAGACCCAGTACTTC. V gene TRBV7-8 combines with J gene TRBJ2-5; D gene ambiguous. Germline values: CDR1 SGHVS, CDR2 FQNEAQ. This CDR3 is built from 11 residues. Trimming pared 5 bases from V and 3 bases from J, leaving 4 bases between.

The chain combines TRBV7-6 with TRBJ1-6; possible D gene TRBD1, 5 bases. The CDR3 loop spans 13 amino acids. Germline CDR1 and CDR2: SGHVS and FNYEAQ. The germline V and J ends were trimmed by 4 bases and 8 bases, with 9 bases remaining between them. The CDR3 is CASSSGGDSPLHF. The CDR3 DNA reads TGTGCCAGCAGCTCCGGGGGGGATTCACCCCTCCACTTT.

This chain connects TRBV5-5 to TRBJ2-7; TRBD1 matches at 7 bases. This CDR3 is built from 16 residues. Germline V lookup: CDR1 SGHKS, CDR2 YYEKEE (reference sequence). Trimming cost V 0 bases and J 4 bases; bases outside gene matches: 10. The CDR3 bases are TGTGCCAGCAGCTTGGCAGACAGGGTATCGGGATACGAGCAGTACTTC. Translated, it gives CASSLADRVSGYEQYF.

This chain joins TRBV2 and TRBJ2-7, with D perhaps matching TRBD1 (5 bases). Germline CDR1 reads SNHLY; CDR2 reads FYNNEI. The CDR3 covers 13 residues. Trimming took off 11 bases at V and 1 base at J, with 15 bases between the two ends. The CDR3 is CAVTLGDSYEQYF. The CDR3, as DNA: TGTGCCGTCACCCTAGGGGATTCCTACGAGCAGTACTTC.

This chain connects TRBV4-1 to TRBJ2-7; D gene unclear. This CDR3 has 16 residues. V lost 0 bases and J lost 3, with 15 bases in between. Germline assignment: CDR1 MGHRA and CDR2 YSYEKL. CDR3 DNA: TGCGCCAGCAGCCAAGAGTGGGCAGCGTTAATCTACGAGCAGTACTTC. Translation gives CASSQEWAALIYEQYF.

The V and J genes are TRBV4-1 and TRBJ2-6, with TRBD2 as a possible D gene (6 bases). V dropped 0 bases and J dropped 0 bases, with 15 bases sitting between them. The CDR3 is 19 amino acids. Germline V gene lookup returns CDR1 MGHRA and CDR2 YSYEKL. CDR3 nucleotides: TGCGCCAGCAGCCAAGATAGGAGGGCGCTTAGCTCTGGGGCCAACGTCCTGACTTTC. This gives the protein CASSQDRRALSSGANVLTF.

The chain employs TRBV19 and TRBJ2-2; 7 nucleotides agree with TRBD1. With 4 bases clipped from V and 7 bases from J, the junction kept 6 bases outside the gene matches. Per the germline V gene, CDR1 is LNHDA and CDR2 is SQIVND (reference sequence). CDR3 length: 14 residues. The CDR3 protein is CASSTQRDSGELFF. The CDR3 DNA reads TGTGCCAGTAGTACCCAGAGGGACAGCGGGGAGCTGTTTTTT.

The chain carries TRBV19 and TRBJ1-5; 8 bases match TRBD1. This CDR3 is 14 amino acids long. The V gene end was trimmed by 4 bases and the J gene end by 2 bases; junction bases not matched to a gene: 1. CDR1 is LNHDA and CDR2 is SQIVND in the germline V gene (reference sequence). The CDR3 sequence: CASSKTGGNQPQHF. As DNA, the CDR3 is TGTGCCAGTAGTAAGACAGGGGGCAATCAGCCCCAGCATTTT.